This section outlines one T cell receptor (beta chain) sequence together with its context. The antigen is not known. This sample is part of a study of T cells after posttransplantation cyclophosphamide. Assay: immunoSEQ multiplex PCR; the TCRdb copy retains only in-frame clones and omits some. The table shows approximately 1,500 clones, with around 78% occurring only once. A marrow graft followed busulfan-fludarabine conditioning, with cyclophosphamide on days +3 and +4. Whole-study results and caveats: Later blood repertoires were often dominated by clones from the donor CD8+ memory compartment. Skin or GI-infiltrating T cells shared few TRB sequences with blood.

This sequence originates from a female patient between 55 and 75 years old who received an allogeneic stem cell transplant from an unrelated donor, was CMV-positive, and had acute GVHD only. Some T cells may have originated in the graft donor. The input for sequencing was PBMCs, taken 210 to 250 days after allogeneic stem cell transplant with posttransplant cyclophosphamide.

CDR3 DNA sequence: TGCGCCAGCAGCCAAGATCCCGGACAGGGGCGTCCCTACGAGCAGTACTTC. This translates into CASSQDPGQGRPYEQYF. V is TRBV4-1 and J is TRBJ2-7; the match to TRBD1 covers 9 bases. The CDR3 has 17 residues. The junction had 8 bases not matched to a gene; V was cut back by 0 bases and J by 2 bases. Germline CDR1 is MGHRA and CDR2 is YSYEKL.